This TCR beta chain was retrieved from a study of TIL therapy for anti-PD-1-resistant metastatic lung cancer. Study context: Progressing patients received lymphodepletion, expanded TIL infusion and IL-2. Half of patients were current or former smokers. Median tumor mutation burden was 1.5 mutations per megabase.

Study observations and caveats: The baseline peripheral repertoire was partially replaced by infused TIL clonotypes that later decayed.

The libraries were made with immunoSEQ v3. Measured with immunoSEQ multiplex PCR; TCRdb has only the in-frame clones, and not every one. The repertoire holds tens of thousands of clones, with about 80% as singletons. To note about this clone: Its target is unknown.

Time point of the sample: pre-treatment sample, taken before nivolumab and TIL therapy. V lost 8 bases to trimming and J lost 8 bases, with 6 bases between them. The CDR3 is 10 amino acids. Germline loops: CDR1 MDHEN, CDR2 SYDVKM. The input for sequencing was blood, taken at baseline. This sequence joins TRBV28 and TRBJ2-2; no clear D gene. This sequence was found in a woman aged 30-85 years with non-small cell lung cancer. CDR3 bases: TGTGCCAGCCAGTCGGGGGAGCTGTTTTTT. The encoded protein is CASQSGELFF.